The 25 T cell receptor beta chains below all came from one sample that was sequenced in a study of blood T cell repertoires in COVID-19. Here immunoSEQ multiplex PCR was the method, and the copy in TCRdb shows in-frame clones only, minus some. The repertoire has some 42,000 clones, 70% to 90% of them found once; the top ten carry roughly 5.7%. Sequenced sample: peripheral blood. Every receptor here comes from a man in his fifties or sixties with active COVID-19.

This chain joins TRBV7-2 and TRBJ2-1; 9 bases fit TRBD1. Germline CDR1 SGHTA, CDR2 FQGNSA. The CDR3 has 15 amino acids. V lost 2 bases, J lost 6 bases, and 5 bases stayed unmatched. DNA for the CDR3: TGTGCCAGCAGCTTACGGGGACAGGGAGTCAATGAGCAGTTCTTC. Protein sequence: CASSLRGQGVNEQFF.

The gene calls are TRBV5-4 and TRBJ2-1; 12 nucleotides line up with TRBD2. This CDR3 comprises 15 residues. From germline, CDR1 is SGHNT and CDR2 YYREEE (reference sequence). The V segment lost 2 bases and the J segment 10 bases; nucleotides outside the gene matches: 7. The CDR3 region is CASSFSGTSGREQFF. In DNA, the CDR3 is TGTGCCAGCAGCTTTTCCGGGACTAGCGGGCGGGAGCAGTTCTTC.

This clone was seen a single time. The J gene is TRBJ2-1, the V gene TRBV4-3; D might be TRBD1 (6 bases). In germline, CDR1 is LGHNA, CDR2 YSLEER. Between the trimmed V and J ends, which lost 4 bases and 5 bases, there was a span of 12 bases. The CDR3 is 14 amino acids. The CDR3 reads CASSPDTGNNEQFF. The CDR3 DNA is TGCGCCAGCAGCCCCGATACAGGGAACAATGAGCAGTTCTTC.

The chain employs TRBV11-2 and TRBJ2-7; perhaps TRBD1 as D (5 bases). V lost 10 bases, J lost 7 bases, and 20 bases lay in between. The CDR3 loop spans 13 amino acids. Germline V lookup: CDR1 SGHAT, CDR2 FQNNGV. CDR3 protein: CATIRAGSREQYF. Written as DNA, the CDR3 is TGTGCCACCATCAGGGCTGGGTCGAGAGAGCAGTACTTC. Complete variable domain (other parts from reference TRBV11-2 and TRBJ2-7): EAGVAQSPRYKIIEKRQSVAFWCNPISGHATLYWYQQILGQGPKLLIQFQNNGVVDDSQLPKDRFSAERLKGVDSTLKIQPAKLEDSAVYLCATIRAGSREQYFGPGTRLTVT.

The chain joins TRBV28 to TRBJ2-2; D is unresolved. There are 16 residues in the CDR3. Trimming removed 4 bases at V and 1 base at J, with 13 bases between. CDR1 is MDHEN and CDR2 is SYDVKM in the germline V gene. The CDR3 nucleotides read TGTGCCAGCAGTTCGCCGTCGCGGAGGAACACCGGGGAGCTGTTTTTT. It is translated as CASSSPSRRNTGELFF.

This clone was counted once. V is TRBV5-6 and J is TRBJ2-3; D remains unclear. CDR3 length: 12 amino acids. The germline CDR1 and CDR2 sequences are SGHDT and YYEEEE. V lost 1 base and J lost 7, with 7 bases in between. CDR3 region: CASSLFRNTQYF. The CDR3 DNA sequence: TGTGCCAGCAGCTTGTTCAGGAATACGCAGTATTTT.

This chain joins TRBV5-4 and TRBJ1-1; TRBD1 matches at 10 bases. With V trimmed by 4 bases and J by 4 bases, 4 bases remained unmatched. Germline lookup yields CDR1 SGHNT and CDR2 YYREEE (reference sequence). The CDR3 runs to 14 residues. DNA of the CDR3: TGTGCCAGCAGCCTGGGACAGGGGAGCACTGAAGCTTTCTTT. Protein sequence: CASSLGQGSTEAFF.

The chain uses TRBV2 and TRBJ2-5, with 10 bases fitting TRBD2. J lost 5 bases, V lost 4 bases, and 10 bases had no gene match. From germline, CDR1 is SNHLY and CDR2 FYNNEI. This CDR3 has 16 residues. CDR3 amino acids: CASSVTSGWDEETQYF. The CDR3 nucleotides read TGTGCCAGCAGTGTGACTAGCGGGTGGGACGAGGAGACCCAGTACTTC.

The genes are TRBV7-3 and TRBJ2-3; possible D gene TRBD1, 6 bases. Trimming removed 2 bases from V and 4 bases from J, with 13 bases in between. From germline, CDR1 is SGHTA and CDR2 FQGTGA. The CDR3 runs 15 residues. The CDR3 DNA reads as TGTGCCAGCAGCTTATTTGGACAGCCGCCAGATACGCAGTATTTT. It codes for CASSLFGQPPDTQYF. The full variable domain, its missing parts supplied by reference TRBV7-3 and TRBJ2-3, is GAGVSQTPSNKVTEKGKYVELRCDPISGHTALYWYRQSLGQGPEFLIYFQGTGAADDSGLPNDRFFAVRPEGSVSTLKIQRTERGDSAVYLCASSLFGQPPDTQYFGPGTRLTVL.

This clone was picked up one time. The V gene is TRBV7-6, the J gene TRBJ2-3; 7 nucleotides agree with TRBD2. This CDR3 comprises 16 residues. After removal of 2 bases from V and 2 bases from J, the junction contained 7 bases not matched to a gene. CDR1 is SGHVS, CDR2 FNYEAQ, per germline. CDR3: CASSLQVGGVTDTQYF. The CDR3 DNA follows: TGTGCCAGCAGCTTACAGGTGGGGGGGGTCACAGATACGCAGTATTTT. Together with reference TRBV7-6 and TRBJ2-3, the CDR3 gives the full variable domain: GAGVSQSPRYKVTKRGQDVALRCDPISGHVSLYWYRQALGQGPEFLTYFNYEAQQDKSGLPNDRFSAERPEGSISTLTIQRTEQRDSAMYRCASSLQVGGVTDTQYFGPGTRLTVL.

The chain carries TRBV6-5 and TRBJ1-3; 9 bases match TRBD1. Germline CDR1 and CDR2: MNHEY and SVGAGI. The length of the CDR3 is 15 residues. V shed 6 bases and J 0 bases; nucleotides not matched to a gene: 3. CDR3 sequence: CASRDRGPSGNTIYF. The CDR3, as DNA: TGTGCCAGCAGGGACAGGGGCCCCTCTGGAAACACCATATATTTT.

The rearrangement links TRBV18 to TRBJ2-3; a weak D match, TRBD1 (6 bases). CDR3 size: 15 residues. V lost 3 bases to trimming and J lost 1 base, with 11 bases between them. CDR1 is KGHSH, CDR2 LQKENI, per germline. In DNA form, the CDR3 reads TGTGCCAGCTCACCCCAGGGGCTGGGCACAGATACGCAGTATTTT. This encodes CASSPQGLGTDTQYF.

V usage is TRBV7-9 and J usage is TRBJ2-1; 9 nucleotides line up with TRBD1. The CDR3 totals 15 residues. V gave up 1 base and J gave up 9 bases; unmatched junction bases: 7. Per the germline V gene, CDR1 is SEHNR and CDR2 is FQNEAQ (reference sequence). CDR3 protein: CASSLGGTGLGEQFF. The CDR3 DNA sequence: TGTGCCAGCAGCTTAGGGGGGACAGGGTTGGGTGAGCAGTTCTTC. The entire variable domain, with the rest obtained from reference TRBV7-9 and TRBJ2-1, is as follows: DTGVSQNPRHKITKRGQNVTFRCDPISEHNRLYWYRQTLGQGPEFLTYFQNEAQLEKSRLLSDRFSAERPKGSFSTLEIQRTEQGDSAMYLCASSLGGTGLGEQFFGPGTRLTVL.

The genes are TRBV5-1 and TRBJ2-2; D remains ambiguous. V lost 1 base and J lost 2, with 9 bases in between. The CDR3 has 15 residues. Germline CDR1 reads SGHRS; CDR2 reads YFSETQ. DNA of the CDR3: TGCGCCAGCAGCTTGCGTGGCGGTAACACCGGGGAGCTGTTTTTT. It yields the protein CASSLRGGNTGELFF.

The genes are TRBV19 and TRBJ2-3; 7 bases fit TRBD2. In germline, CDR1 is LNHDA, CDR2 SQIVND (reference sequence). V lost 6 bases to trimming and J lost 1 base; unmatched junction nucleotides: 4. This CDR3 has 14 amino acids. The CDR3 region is CASRAAGRTDTQYF. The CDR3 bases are TGTGCCAGTAGGGCAGCGGGGCGCACAGATACGCAGTATTTT.

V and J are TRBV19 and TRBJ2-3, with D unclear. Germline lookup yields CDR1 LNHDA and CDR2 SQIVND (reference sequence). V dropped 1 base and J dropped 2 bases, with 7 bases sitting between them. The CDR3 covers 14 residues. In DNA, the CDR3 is TGTGCCAGTAGTATAGCCCCTATCACAGATACGCAGTATTTT. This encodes CASSIAPITDTQYF.

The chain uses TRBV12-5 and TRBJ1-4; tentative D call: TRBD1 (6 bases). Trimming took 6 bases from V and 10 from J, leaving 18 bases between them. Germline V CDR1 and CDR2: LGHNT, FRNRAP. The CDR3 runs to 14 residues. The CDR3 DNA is TGTGCTAGTGGCCAAGGACAGCAGGACGGAAAACTGTTTTTT. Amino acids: CASGQGQQDGKLFF.

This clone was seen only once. Here the CDR3 DNA reads TGTGCCAGCAGCTTGTCGACAGGGTGGGCTGAAAAACTGTTTTTT. It yields the protein CASSLSTGWAEKLFF. V and J are TRBV5-5 and TRBJ1-4, with 7 bases fitting TRBD1. Per germline, CDR1 SGHKS and CDR2 YYEKEE (reference sequence). CDR3 length: 15 residues. After removal of 1 base from V and 7 bases from J, the junction contained 7 bases not matched to a gene.

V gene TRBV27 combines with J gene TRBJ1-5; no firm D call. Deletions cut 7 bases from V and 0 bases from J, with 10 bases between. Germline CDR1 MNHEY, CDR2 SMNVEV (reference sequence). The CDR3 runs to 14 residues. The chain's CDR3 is CASKRTDSNQPQHF. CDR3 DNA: TGTGCCAGCAAGAGAACAGATAGCAATCAGCCCCAGCATTTT.

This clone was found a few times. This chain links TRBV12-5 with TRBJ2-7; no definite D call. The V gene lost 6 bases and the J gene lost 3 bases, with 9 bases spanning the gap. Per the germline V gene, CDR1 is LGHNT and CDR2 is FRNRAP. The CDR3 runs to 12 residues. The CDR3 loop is CASGKFSYEQYF. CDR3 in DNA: TGTGCTAGTGGGAAGTTTAGCTACGAGCAGTACTTC.

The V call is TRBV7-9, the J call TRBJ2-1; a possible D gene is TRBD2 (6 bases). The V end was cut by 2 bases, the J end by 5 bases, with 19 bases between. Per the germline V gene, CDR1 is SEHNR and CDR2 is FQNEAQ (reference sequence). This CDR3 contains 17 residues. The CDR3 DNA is TGTGCCAGCAGCTTACTTTTTGCGACTAGGGGTAACAATGAGCAGTTCTTC. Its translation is CASSLLFATRGNNEQFF. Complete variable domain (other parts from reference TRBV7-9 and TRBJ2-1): DTGVSQNPRHKITKRGQNVTFRCDPISEHNRLYWYRQTLGQGPEFLTYFQNEAQLEKSRLLSDRFSAERPKGSFSTLEIQRTEQGDSAMYLCASSLLFATRGNNEQFFGPGTRLTVL.

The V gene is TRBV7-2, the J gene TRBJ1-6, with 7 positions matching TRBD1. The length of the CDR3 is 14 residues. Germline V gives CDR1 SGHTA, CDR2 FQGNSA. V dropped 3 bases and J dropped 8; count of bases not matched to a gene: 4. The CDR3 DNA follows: TGTGCCAGCAGCTTCAGGGGGTCTGATTCACCCCTCCACTTT. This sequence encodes CASSFRGSDSPLHF.

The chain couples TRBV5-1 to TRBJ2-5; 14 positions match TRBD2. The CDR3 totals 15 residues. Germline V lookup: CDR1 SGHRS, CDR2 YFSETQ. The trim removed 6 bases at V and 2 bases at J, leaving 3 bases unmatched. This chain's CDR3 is CASTGLAGAQETQYF. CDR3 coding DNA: TGCGCCAGCACGGGACTAGCGGGGGCACAAGAGACCCAGTACTTC. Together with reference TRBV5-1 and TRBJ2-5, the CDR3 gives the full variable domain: KAGVTQTPRYLIKTRGQQVTLSCSPISGHRSVSWYQQTPGQGLQFLFEYFSETQRNKGNFPGRFSGRQFSNSRSEMNVSTLELGDSALYLCASTGLAGAQETQYFGPGTRLLVL.

CDR3: CASSLALQGNTEAFF. The CDR3, as DNA: TGTGCCAGCAGCTTAGCGCTCCAGGGGAACACTGAAGCTTTCTTT. The chain uses TRBV7-8 and TRBJ1-1; TRBD1 is a possible D gene (5 bases). V lost 0 bases to trimming and J lost 1 base, with 9 bases between them. There are 15 residues in the CDR3. The germline V gene encodes CDR1 SGHVS and CDR2 FQNEAQ.

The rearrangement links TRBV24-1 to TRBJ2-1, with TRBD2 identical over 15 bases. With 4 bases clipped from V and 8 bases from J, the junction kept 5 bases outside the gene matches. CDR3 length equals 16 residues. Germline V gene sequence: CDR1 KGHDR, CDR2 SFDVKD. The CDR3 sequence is CATSDRGLAGGHEQFF. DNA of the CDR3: TGTGCCACCAGTGACCGGGGACTAGCGGGAGGCCATGAGCAGTTCTTC.